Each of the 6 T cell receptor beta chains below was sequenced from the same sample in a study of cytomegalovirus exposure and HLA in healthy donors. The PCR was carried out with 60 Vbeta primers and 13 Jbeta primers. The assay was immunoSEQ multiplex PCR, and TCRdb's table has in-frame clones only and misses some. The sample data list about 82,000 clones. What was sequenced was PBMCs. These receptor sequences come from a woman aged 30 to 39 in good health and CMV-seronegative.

The CDR3 nucleotides are TGTGCCAGCAGACGGGGAGCCCTGAGCTCTGGAAACACCATATATTTT. Its translation: CASRRGALSSGNTIYF. The chain joins TRBV6-6 to TRBJ1-3, with D unclear. This CDR3 spans 16 amino acids. Trimming took 6 bases from V and 0 from J, leaving 15 bases between them. The germline gives CDR1 MNHNY, CDR2 SVGAGI (reference sequence).

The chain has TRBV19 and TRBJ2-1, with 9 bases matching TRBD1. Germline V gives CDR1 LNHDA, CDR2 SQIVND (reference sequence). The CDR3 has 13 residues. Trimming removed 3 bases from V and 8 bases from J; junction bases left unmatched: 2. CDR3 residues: CASSMTGGDEQFF. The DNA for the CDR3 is TGTGCCAGTAGTATGACAGGGGGGGATGAGCAGTTCTTC.

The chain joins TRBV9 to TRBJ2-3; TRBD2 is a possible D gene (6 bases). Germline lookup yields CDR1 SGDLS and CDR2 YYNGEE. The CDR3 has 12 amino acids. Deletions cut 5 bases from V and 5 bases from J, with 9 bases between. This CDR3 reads CASSRGLDTQYF. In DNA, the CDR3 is TGTGCCAGCAGTCGGGGGTTAGATACGCAGTATTTT.

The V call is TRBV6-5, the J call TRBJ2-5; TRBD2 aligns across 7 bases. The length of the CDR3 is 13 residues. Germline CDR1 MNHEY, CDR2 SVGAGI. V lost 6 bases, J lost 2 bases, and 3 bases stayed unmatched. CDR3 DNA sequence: TGTGCCAGCAGGAGCGGGGAACAAGAGACCCAGTACTTC. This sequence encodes CASRSGEQETQYF.

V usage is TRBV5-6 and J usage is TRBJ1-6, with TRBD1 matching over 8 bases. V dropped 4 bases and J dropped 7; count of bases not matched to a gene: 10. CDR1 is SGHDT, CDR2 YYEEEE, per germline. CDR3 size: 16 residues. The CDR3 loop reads CASSHIWGQVNSPLHF. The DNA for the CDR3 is TGTGCCAGCAGCCACATATGGGGACAGGTCAATTCACCCCTCCACTTT.

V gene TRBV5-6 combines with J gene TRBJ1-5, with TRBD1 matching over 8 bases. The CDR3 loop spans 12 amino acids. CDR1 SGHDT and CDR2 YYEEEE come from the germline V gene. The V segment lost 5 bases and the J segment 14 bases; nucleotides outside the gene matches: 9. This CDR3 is CASRLSTGEEHF. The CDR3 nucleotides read TGTGCCAGCAGATTATCGACAGGGGAAGAGCATTTT.